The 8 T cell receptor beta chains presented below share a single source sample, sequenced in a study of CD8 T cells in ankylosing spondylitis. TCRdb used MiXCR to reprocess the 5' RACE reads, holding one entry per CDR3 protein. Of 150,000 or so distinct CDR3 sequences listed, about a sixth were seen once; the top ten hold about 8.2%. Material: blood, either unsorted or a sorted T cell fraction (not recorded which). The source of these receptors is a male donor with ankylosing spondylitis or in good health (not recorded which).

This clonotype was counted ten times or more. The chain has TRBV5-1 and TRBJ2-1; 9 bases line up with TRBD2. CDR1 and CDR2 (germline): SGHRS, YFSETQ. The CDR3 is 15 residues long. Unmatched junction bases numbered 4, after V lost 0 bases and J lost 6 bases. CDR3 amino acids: CASSLGLAGANEQFF. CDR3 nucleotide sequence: TGCGCCAGCAGCTTGGGATTAGCGGGAGCCAATGAGCAGTTCTTC.

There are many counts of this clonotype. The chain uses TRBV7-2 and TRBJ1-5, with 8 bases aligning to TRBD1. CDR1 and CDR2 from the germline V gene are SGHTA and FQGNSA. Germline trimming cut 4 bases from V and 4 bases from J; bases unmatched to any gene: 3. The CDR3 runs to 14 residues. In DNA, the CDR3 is TGTGCCAGCAGCTCCCGGACAGGGAATCAGCCCCAGCATTTT. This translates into CASSSRTGNQPQHF.

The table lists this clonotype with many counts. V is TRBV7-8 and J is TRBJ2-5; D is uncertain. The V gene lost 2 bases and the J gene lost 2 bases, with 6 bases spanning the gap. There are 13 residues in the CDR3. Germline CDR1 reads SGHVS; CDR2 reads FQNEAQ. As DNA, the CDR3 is TGTGCCAGCAGCTTACCCCGACAAGAGACCCAGTACTTC. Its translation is CASSLPRQETQYF.

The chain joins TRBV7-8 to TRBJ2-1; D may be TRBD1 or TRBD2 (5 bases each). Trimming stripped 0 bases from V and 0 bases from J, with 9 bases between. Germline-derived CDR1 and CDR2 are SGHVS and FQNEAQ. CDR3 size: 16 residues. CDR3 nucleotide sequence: TGTGCCAGCAGCTTAGCCTCAGGGAGCTCCTACAATGAGCAGTTCTTC. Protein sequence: CASSLASGSSYNEQFF.

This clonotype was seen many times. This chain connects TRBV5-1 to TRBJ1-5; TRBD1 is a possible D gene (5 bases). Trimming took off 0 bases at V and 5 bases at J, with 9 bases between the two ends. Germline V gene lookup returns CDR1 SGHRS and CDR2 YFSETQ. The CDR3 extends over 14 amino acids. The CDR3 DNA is TGCGCCAGCAGCTTGGGGGGACGGGATCAGCCCCAGCATTTT. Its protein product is CASSLGGRDQPQHF.

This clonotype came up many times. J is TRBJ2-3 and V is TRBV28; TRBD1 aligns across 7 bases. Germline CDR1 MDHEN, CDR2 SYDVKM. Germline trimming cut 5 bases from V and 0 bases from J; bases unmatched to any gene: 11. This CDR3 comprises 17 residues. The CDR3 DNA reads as TGTGCCAGCAGTATGCTAAAGGGGGCGACTAGCACAGATACGCAGTATTTT. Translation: CASSMLKGATSTDTQYF.

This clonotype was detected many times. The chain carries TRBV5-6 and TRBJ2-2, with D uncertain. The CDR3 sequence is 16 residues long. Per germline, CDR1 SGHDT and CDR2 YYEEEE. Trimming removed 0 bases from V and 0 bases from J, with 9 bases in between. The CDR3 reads CASSLGGPTNTGELFF. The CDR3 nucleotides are TGTGCCAGCAGCTTGGGAGGACCGACGAACACCGGGGAGCTGTTTTTT. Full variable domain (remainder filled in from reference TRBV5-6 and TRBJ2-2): DAGVTQSPTHLIKTRGQQVTLRCSPKSGHDTVSWYQQALGQGPQFIFQYYEEEERQRGNFPDRFSGHQFPNYSSELNVNALLLGDSALYLCASSLGGPTNTGELFFGEGSRLTVL.

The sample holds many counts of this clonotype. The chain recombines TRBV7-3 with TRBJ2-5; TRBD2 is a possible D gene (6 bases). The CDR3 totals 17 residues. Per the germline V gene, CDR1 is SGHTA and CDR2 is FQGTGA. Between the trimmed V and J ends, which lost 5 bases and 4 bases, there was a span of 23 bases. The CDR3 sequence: CASSVSSLGGGGETQYF. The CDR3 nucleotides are TGTGCCAGCAGCGTATCCTCCTTGGGGGGAGGTGGAGAGACCCAGTACTTC. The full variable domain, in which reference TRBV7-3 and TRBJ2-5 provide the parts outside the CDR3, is GAGVSQTPSNKVTEKGKYVELRCDPISGHTALYWYRQSLGQGPEFLIYFQGTGAADDSGLPNDRFFAVRPEGSVSTLKIQRTERGDSAVYLCASSVSSLGGGGETQYFGPGTRLLVL.